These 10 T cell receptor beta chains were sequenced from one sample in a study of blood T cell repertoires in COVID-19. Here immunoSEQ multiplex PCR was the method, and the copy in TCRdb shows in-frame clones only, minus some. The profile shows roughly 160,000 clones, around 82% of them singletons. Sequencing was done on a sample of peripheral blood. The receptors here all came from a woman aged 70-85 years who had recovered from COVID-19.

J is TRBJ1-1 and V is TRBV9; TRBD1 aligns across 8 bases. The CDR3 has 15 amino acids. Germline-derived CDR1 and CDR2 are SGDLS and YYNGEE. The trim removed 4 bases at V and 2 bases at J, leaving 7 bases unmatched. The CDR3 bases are TGTGCCAGCAGCCCCATTGGGACAGGCAACACTGAAGCTTTCTTT. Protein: CASSPIGTGNTEAFF.

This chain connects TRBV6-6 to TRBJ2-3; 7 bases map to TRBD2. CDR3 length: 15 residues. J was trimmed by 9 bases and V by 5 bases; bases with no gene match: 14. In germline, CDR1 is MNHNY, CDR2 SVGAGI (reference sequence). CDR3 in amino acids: CASSGSRGLLGTQYF. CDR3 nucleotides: TGTGCCAGCAGTGGGTCCCGGGGACTATTGGGGACGCAGTATTTT.

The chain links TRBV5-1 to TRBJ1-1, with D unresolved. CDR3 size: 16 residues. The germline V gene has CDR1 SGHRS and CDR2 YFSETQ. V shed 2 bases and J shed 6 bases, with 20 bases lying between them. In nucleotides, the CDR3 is TGCGCCAGCAGCTTTACGGGTCTGATGTCAAGTGCTGAAGCTTTCTTT. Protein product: CASSFTGLMSSAEAFF.

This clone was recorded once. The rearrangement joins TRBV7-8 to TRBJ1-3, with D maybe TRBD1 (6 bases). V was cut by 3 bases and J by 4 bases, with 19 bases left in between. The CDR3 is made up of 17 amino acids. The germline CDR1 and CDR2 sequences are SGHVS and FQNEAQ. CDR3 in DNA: TGTGCCAGCAGCTTGGACAGTACCCCGTGGGTCGGAAACACCATATATTTT. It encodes CASSLDSTPWVGNTIYF.

The CDR3 DNA reads as TGCGCCAGCAGCCGGAATCACAGGGACGAGCAGTACTTC. Translating gives CASSRNHRDEQYF. This chain uses TRBV4-1 with TRBJ2-7, with D perhaps TRBD1 (6 bases). The V end lost 4 bases, the J end lost 5 bases, and 12 bases lay between the germline ends. CDR1 and CDR2 from the germline V gene are MGHRA and YSYEKL. The CDR3 covers 13 residues.

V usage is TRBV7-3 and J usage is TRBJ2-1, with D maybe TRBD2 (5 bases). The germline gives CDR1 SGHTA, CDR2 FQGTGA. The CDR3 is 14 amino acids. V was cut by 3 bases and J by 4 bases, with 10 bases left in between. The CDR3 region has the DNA TGTGCCAGCAGCTTTCGCGGGCGTTACAATGAGCAGTTCTTC. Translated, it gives CASSFRGRYNEQFF.

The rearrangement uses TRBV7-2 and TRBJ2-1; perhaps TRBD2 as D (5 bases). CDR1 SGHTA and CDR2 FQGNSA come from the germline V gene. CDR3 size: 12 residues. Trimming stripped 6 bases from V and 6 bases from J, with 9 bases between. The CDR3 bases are TGTGCCAGCAGACTAGTTTCCAATGAGCAGTTCTTC. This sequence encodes CASRLVSNEQFF.

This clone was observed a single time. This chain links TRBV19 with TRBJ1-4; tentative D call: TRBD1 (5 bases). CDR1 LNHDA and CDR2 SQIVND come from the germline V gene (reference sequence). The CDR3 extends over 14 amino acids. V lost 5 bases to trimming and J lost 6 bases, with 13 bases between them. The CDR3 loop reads CASSPPGQDEKLFF. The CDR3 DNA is TGTGCCAGTAGTCCGCCCGGACAAGATGAAAAACTGTTTTTT.

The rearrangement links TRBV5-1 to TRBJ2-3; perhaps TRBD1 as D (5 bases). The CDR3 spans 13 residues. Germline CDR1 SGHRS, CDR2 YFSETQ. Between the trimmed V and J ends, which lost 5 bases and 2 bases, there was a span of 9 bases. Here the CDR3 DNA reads TGCGCCAGCAGGACAGTCCCCACAGATACGCAGTATTTT. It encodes CASRTVPTDTQYF.

CDR3 protein: CATSRGGRSWGYTF. The CDR3 DNA sequence: TGTGCCACCAGCAGAGGGGGGAGGTCCTGGGGCTACACCTTC. The chain couples TRBV15 to TRBJ1-2; TRBD1 is a possible D gene (5 bases). The CDR3 runs to 14 residues. Deletions cut 1 base from V and 8 bases from J, with 14 bases between. The V gene's germline CDR1 is LNHNV and CDR2 YYDKDF (reference sequence).